This TCR beta chain was documented in a study of CD8+ T cells in alopecia areata (dated by TCRdb to 2017 to 2018). For the wider study: The treated patients, all with moderate-to-severe alopecia areata, were enrolled in an open-label pilot trial of oral tofacitinib given at 5 to 10 mg twice daily. Patients received tofacitinib for 6 to 18 months and were then followed off drug for 6 months to check for delayed response and recurrence. The SALT score, which quantifies the percentage of affected scalp surface area, was used to measure disease severity in treated patients. High-throughput TCRbeta sequencing was used to examine T cell clonal expansion in alopecia areata in both the C3H/HeJ mouse model and human patients. On the human side, TCRbeta sequencing was run on scalp tissue and on sorted CD4+ and CD8+ peripheral blood T cells from healthy controls and from alopecia areata patients with either patchy or totalis/universalis disease. Patients on tofacitinib were biopsied at baseline and after 4 and 24 weeks of treatment, and several of the patients also had a later scalp biopsy. Scalp clonality was compared among normal scalp (n=4), patchy alopecia areata scalp (n=8), and alopecia totalis/universalis scalp (n=8). RNA was extracted with the PAXgene miRNA kit for fixed scalp, the miRNeasy kit for PBMCs, and the RNeasy kit for mouse skin. Amplification of TCRbeta CDR3 regions was done by immunoSEQ multiplex PCR using 35 Vbeta forward primers and 13 Jbeta reverse primers.

Based on the germline V gene, the CDR1 and CDR2 sequences are LGHNA and YSLEER. V is cut by 0 bases and J by 1 base, and the space between the germline ends is 9 bases. The CDR3 measures 15 amino acids from cysteine to phenylalanine. Here the CDR3 DNA is all that survives: 45 bases in frame from base 1. Here is what the overall study found, with its caveats: Resident alphabeta T cells in normal human skin are also sequenced, complicating scalp TCR repertoire analysis, unlike mouse skin dominated by gammadelta T cells. Because the treated cohort was small and had only one nonresponder, larger studies are needed to examine links between baseline CD8+ expansion and response. Higher clonality and more expanded CD8+ clones were observed in lesional scalp than in normal scalp, particularly in alopecia totalis/universalis, a finding suggestive of antigenic drive. Many expanded lesional clones persisted in scalp and blood during tofacitinib treatment, which may partly explain relapse after stopping treatment. With tofacitinib, both scalp clonality and the number of expanded CD8+ clones among the top 100 scalp clones went down significantly. Compared with mice, TCR sequences shared between patients were less clear, possibly partly because of HLA diversity across the patient population.

A remark on this clone: Its antigen is still unknown. No base quality values were provided; no much bigger clone lies one nucleotide off.

Receptor libraries were prepared by the immunoSEQ multiplex PCR assay. For TCR sequencing, RNA was extracted from every sample and reverse transcribed into cDNA to serve as template. SuperScript III was used for first-strand cDNA synthesis, primed with a 2:1 mix of oligo-dT and random hexamers. Amplification bias was assessed with a synthetic immune receptor repertoire, and residual bias was removed computationally. The source study handled its data this way. Raw reads were preprocessed for error removal, and CDR3 was defined according to IMGT conventions as running from the conserved cysteine to phenylalanine. Clonality was calculated as 1 minus Shannon entropy normalized by log2 of the number of productive unique TCRs. Scalp TCRbeta sequences were cross-referenced with sorted blood CD4 and CD8 repertoires so that the CD4 or CD8 identity of scalp clones could be inferred. In TCRdb, the immuneACCESS table is reduced to in-frame sequences with V and J assigned. These tables do not hold every clone; where another copy was compared, an unresolved V gene accounts for under half, and the others remain unexplained. V, J and clone size were drawn from that table, and D and trimming were deduced from the DNA. This sample has approximately 45,000 clones in its table, and about two thirds of those were observed once. Jointly, the top ten make up about a fifth of the sample.

The label giving this sample's time point can be read as: about four weeks on oral tofacitinib. The sample's treatment or condition, from its label and the paper: oral pan-JAK inhibitor, 5-10 mg twice daily. Lesional scalp punch biopsies and peripheral blood were obtained from alopecia areata patients. PBMCs were isolated by density centrifugation and stained for CD3, CD4 and CD8, and CD4+ and CD8+ T cells were sorted on a FACSAria. Recombination joined TRBV4-3 with TRBJ1-1; the D gene remains uncertain. The sample consisted of CD8+ T cells sorted from blood, taken at week 4, from a patient treated with tofacitinib. This clonotype was sampled from a human donor with alopecia areata. CDR3 sequence: CASSQDPGPNTEAFF. The DNA sequence follows: TGCGCCAGCAGCCAAGATCCGGGCCCGAACACTGAAGCTTTCTTT.